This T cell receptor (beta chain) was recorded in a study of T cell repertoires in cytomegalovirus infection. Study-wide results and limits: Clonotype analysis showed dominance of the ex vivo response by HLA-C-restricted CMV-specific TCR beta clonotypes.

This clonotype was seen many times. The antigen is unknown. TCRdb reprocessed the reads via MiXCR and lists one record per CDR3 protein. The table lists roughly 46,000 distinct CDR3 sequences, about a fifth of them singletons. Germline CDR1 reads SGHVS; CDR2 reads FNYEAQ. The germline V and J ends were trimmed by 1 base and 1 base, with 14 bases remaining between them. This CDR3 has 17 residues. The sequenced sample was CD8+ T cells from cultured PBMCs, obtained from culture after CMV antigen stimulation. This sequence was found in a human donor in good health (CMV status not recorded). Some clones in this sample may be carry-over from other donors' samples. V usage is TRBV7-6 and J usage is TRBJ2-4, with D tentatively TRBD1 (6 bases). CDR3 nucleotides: TGTGCCAGCAGCTTAGTGGCAGGGGCGACGGCCAAAAACATTCAGTACTTC. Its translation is CASSLVAGATAKNIQYF. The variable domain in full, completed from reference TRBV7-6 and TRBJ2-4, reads GAGVSQSPRYKVTKRGQDVALRCDPISGHVSLYWYRQALGQGPEFLTYFNYEAQQDKSGLPNDRFSAERPEGSISTLTIQRTEQRDSAMYRCASSLVAGATAKNIQYFGAGTRLSVL.